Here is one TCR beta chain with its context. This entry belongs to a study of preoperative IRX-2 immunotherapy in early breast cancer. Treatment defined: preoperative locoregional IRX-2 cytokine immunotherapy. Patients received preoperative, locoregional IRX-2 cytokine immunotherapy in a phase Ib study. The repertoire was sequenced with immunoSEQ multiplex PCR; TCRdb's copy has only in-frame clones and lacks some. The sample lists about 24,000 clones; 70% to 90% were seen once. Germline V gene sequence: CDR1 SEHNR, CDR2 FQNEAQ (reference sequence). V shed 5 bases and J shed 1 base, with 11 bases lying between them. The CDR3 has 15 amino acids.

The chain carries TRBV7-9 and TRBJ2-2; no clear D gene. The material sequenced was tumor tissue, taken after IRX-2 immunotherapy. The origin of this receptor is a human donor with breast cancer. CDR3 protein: CASSAYRVNTGELFF. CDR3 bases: TGTGCCAGCAGCGCATACCGGGTGAACACCGGGGAGCTGTTTTTT.